This T cell receptor beta chain was captured by sequencing in a study of blood T cell repertoires in COVID-19. Overall study: Samples taken during acute and convalescent COVID-19 were collected in the United States, Italy and Spain. T cells, B-cell-depleted T cells, or PBMCs supplied cDNA or gDNA.

CDR3 length equals 12 residues. Trimming shortened V by 5 bases and J by 9 bases, and 13 bases separated the two germline ends. Germline loops: CDR1 SGHNT, CDR2 YENEEA. In the original analysis: Nucleated cell number was recorded as an estimate derived from reference gene primer amplification. The protocol was immunoSEQ multiplex PCR, while the TCRdb copy is restricted to in-frame clones and leaves out a portion. V, J and clone size derive from that table, while D and trimming were established from the DNA sequence. This sample has approximately 72,000 clones, with around four fifths found just once. This clone came up once.

The chain carries TRBV11-3 and TRBJ1-1; TRBD1 might be the D (6 bases). This sequence was found in a woman over 75 with acute or convalescent COVID-19. The sample consisted of peripheral blood. Here the CDR3 reads CASSPPGGQAFF. CDR3 DNA sequence: TGTGCCAGCAGCCCCCCGGGGGGCCAAGCTTTCTTT.